These 25 T cell receptor beta chains were all obtained from the same sample, sequenced in a study of PD-L1 blockade in urothelial cancer (dated by TCRdb to 2017 to 2019). Library method: the immunoSEQ multiplex PCR assay. TCRdb re-hosts the immuneACCESS table, in-frame sequences only. Its copies lack some clones; in the studies checked, an unresolved V gene accounts for under half of them, and the cause for the rest is not known. Counted in this sample were fewer than 30,000 clones; more than 70% of them appeared once. The ten largest clones represent 9.6% of the sample. The input for sequencing was PBMCs, taken around atezolizumab (anti-PD-L1) treatment. Every receptor here comes from a man between 65 and 79 years old with urothelial cancer.

The chain joins TRBV7-9 to TRBJ2-7, with a tentative D call TRBD2 (5 bases). Trimming left V 5 bases short and J 0 bases short, with 14 bases between. Germline CDR1 SEHNR, CDR2 FQNEAQ (reference sequence). The CDR3 is 15 residues long. The CDR3 loop reads CASSAGGLGSYEQYF. CDR3 DNA sequence: TGTGCCAGCAGCGCGGGTGGGCTAGGCTCCTACGAGCAGTACTTC.

The genes are TRBV27 and TRBJ2-7; 7 nucleotides match TRBD1. Trimming removed 3 bases from V and 2 bases from J; junction bases left unmatched: 7. The CDR3 is made up of 15 amino acids. Germline V gene lookup returns CDR1 MNHEY and CDR2 SMNVEV (reference sequence). The CDR3, as DNA: TGTGCCAGCAGTTTGACACAGGGGTCCCCCTACGAGCAGTACTTC. It codes for CASSLTQGSPYEQYF.

V gene TRBV27 combines with J gene TRBJ2-5; possible D gene TRBD2, 6 bases. CDR1 and CDR2 from the germline V gene are MNHEY and SMNVEV (reference sequence). Trimming left V 7 bases short and J 5 bases short, with 14 bases between. The CDR3 is made up of 13 amino acids. Here the CDR3 reads CASTRSGGETQYF. CDR3 nucleotide sequence: TGTGCCAGCACCCGCTCCGGGGGTGAGACCCAGTACTTC.

A single count supports this clone. This chain joins TRBV28 and TRBJ1-1; TRBD1 aligns across 7 bases. CDR1 is MDHEN, CDR2 SYDVKM, per germline. There are 17 residues in the CDR3. The J segment lost 11 bases and the V segment lost 1 base, leaving 19 bases of the junction unmatched. The CDR3 DNA follows: TGTGCCAGCAGTTTATTCCGGGACAGCGGAAACCCCCTTGAGGCTTTCTTT. Translation: CASSLFRDSGNPLEAFF.

The gene calls are TRBV15 and TRBJ2-7; unclear D gene. Per the germline V gene, CDR1 is LNHNV and CDR2 is YYDKDF (reference sequence). The germline V and J ends were trimmed by 4 bases and 2 bases, with 6 bases remaining between them. The CDR3 consists of 12 residues. CDR3 amino acids: CATSTVTYEQYF. CDR3 DNA sequence: TGTGCCACCAGCACTGTTACCTACGAGCAGTACTTC. The full variable domain, its missing parts supplied by reference TRBV15 and TRBJ2-7, is DAMVIQNPRYQVTQFGKPVTLSCSQTLNHNVMYWYQQKSSQAPKLLFHYYDKDFNNEADTPDNFQSRRPNTSFCFLDIRSPGLGDTAMYLCATSTVTYEQYFGPGTRLTVT.

J is TRBJ1-1 and V is TRBV6-1, with no clear D. Trimming removed 6 bases at V and 1 base at J, with 6 bases between. CDR3 length: 12 amino acids. Germline CDR1 reads MNHNS; CDR2 reads SASEGT. CDR3 amino acids: CASRQWNTEAFF. In DNA form, the CDR3 reads TGTGCCAGCAGACAGTGGAACACTGAAGCTTTCTTT.

The V call is TRBV6-1, the J call TRBJ1-1, with TRBD1 matching 8 bases. Germline V CDR1 and CDR2: MNHNS, SASEGT. Trimming took 7 bases from V and 11 from J; bases not matched to a gene: 12. CDR3 length: 13 residues. The CDR3 region is CASISRGLEWAFF. CDR3 DNA sequence: TGTGCCAGCATTAGCAGGGGGCTGGAGTGGGCTTTCTTT.

This clone was counted a few times. The gene calls are TRBV19 and TRBJ1-3, with TRBD1 as a possible D gene (5 bases). Germline V gene lookup returns CDR1 LNHDA and CDR2 SQIVND (reference sequence). Trimming pared 3 bases from V and 4 bases from J, leaving 16 bases between. The CDR3 spans 16 residues. The CDR3 sequence is CASSIQGLIPGNTIYF. The CDR3 DNA is TGTGCCAGTAGTATCCAGGGCCTAATACCCGGAAACACCATATATTTT.

The chain combines TRBV11-2 with TRBJ2-1, with 9 positions matching TRBD1. V lost 6 bases to trimming and J lost 8 bases; unmatched junction nucleotides: 8. The CDR3 contains 14 residues. Germline CDR1 SGHAT, CDR2 FQNNGV. The CDR3 loop reads CASRDRDRVDEQFF. CDR3 coding DNA: TGTGCCAGCAGGGACCGGGACAGGGTCGATGAGCAGTTCTTC.

The chain joins TRBV27 to TRBJ2-3, with 9 bases aligning to TRBD1. The trim removed 5 bases at V and 1 base at J, leaving 7 bases unmatched. The CDR3 is 16 residues long. Germline CDR1 is MNHEY and CDR2 is SMNVEV (reference sequence). The CDR3 sequence: CASSAFRDRGTDTQYF. The CDR3 DNA reads as TGTGCCAGCAGTGCCTTCCGGGACAGGGGCACAGATACGCAGTATTTT.

V is TRBV18 and J is TRBJ2-2; D might be TRBD1 (5 bases). Trimming pared 5 bases from V and 1 base from J, leaving 11 bases between. This CDR3 has 15 amino acids. Germline assignment: CDR1 KGHSH and CDR2 LQKENI. Here the CDR3 reads CASSTIGQNTGELFF. Written as DNA, the CDR3 is TGTGCCAGCTCAACCATAGGACAGAACACCGGGGAGCTGTTTTTT.

The J gene is TRBJ1-1, the V gene TRBV30; D gene uncertain. Germline V gene sequence: CDR1 GTSNPN, CDR2 SVGIG (reference sequence). Trimming stripped 1 base from V and 1 base from J, with 10 bases between. This CDR3 is built from 14 residues. The CDR3 coding sequence is TGTGCCTGGAGTGCCGGGGAGAGGAACACTGAAGCTTTCTTT. Translated: CAWSAGERNTEAFF.

This chain uses TRBV21-1 with TRBJ2-5; whether TRBD1, the table's D call, matches the DNA was not checked. TRBV21-1 has pseudogene status. The CDR3 has 15 amino acids. CDR3 nucleotides: TGTGCCAGCAGAAAAGGGAGGGACAGCCAAGAGACCCAGTACTTC. The encoded protein is CASRKGRDSQETQYF.

Only a few counts were recorded for this clone. The rearrangement joins TRBV6-6 to TRBJ1-1, with TRBD1 matching over 8 bases. The V gene's germline CDR1 is MNHNY and CDR2 SVGAGI (reference sequence). The CDR3 is made up of 16 amino acids. The junction had 8 bases not matched to a gene; V was cut back by 5 bases and J by 0 bases. The CDR3 nucleotides read TGTGCCAGCAGTGGAGATCAGGGGGCTTTGAACACTGAAGCTTTCTTT. Protein: CASSGDQGALNTEAFF.

The rearrangement joins TRBV4-1 to TRBJ2-5; 7 nucleotides agree with TRBD2. CDR1 is MGHRA and CDR2 is YSYEKL in the germline V gene. The length of the CDR3 is 15 residues. Unmatched junction bases numbered 5, after V lost 3 bases and J lost 1 base. The CDR3 DNA reads TGCGCCAGCAGCCACCGGGACTACCGCCAAGAGACCCAGTACTTC. Amino acids: CASSHRDYRQETQYF.

The J gene is TRBJ2-7, the V gene TRBV11-2; D gene ambiguous. Germline V gene sequence: CDR1 SGHAT, CDR2 FQNNGV. The CDR3 is made up of 14 amino acids. Trimming pared 0 bases from V and 1 base from J, leaving 7 bases between. The CDR3 protein is CASSLESVSYEQYF. The CDR3 DNA follows: TGTGCCAGCAGCTTAGAGTCGGTTTCCTACGAGCAGTACTTC. The whole variable domain, remainder taken from reference TRBV11-2 and TRBJ2-7, is EAGVAQSPRYKIIEKRQSVAFWCNPISGHATLYWYQQILGQGPKLLIQFQNNGVVDDSQLPKDRFSAERLKGVDSTLKIQPAKLEDSAVYLCASSLESVSYEQYFGPGTRLTVT.

This clone was recorded only once. The chain has TRBV18 and TRBJ1-1, with TRBD1 as a possible D gene (5 bases). This CDR3 has 15 residues. V was clipped by 0 bases and J by 0 bases, with 8 bases between them. CDR1 is KGHSH and CDR2 is LQKENI in the germline V gene. The DNA for the CDR3 is TGTGCCAGCTCACCACCGACGGACATGAACACTGAAGCTTTCTTT. Translated, it gives CASSPPTDMNTEAFF.

The V call is TRBV30, the J call TRBJ1-5; D possibly corresponds to TRBD1 (6 bases). This CDR3 contains 13 residues. Germline V gene data show CDR1 as GTSNPN and CDR2 as SVGIG (reference sequence). The germline V and J ends were trimmed by 3 bases and 3 bases, with 9 bases remaining between them. DNA of the CDR3: TGTGCCTGGAGCCGGGACACCAATCAGCCCCAGCATTTT. Its protein product is CAWSRDTNQPQHF.

The chain uses TRBV7-9 and TRBJ1-2, with TRBD1 matching 12 bases. The CDR3 totals 16 residues. The germline V gene encodes CDR1 SEHNR and CDR2 FQNEAQ (reference sequence). V was clipped by 3 bases and J by 4 bases; unmatched bases: 6. The CDR3 DNA reads TGTGCCAGCAGCTTGGGGGACAGGGGGCAAAGCTATGGCTACACCTTC. Translated, it gives CASSLGDRGQSYGYTF. The whole variable domain, filled in from reference TRBV7-9 and TRBJ1-2, reads DTGVSQNPRHKITKRGQNVTFRCDPISEHNRLYWYRQTLGQGPEFLTYFQNEAQLEKSRLLSDRFSAERPKGSFSTLEIQRTEQGDSAMYLCASSLGDRGQSYGYTFGSGTRLTVV.

J is TRBJ2-1 and V is TRBV5-1; D remains unclear. The CDR3 consists of 11 residues. The V gene's germline CDR1 is SGHRS and CDR2 YFSETQ. V shed 5 bases and J shed 4 bases, with 4 bases lying between them. CDR3 sequence: CASREYNEQFF. CDR3 coding DNA: TGCGCCAGCAGAGAGTACAATGAGCAGTTCTTC. Using reference TRBV5-1 and TRBJ2-1 for the parts outside the CDR3, the full variable domain is KAGVTQTPRYLIKTRGQQVTLSCSPISGHRSVSWYQQTPGQGLQFLFEYFSETQRNKGNFPGRFSGRQFSNSRSEMNVSTLELGDSALYLCASREYNEQFFGPGTRLTVL.

The gene calls are TRBV2 and TRBJ1-2; 10 positions agree with TRBD1. V shed 5 bases, J shed 10 bases, and the junction held 10 bases outside the gene matches. Per the germline V gene, CDR1 is SNHLY and CDR2 is FYNNEI. This CDR3 contains 14 residues. This chain's CDR3 is CASSSGQGVFIYTF. CDR3 bases: TGTGCCAGCAGTTCCGGACAGGGGGTCTTTATCTACACCTTC. Variable domain in full (rest from reference TRBV2 and TRBJ1-2): EPEVTQTPSHQVTQMGQEVILRCVPISNHLYFYWYRQILGQKVEFLVSFYNNEISEKSEIFDDQFSVERPDGSNFTLKIRSTKLEDSAMYFCASSSGQGVFIYTFGSGTRLTVV.

The chain is built from TRBV9 and TRBJ1-2; TRBD1 is a possible D gene (5 bases). Trimming shortened V by 0 bases and J by 7 bases, and 16 bases separated the two germline ends. The CDR3 runs to 15 residues. Looked up from germline, CDR1 is SGDLS and CDR2 is YYNGEE. The CDR3 reads CASSVGGVGGAGYTF. In DNA form, the CDR3 reads TGTGCCAGCAGCGTAGGGGGTGTCGGGGGTGCTGGCTACACCTTC.

This chain connects TRBV5-4 to TRBJ1-1; D remains ambiguous. The CDR3 is 14 residues long. Trimming pared 0 bases from V and 1 base from J, leaving 7 bases between. Germline CDR1 SGHNT, CDR2 YYREEE (reference sequence). CDR3 in DNA: TGTGCCAGCAGCTTGGAGGGAGGGAACACTGAAGCTTTCTTT. Translating gives CASSLEGGNTEAFF.

The chain couples TRBV25-1 to TRBJ1-5; perhaps TRBD1 as D (6 bases). Germline V CDR1 and CDR2: MGHDK, SYGVNS. The length of the CDR3 is 14 residues. V lost 4 bases to trimming and J lost 7 bases, with 14 bases between them. DNA for the CDR3: TGTGCCAGCAGTGCGTCCAGGGGTAACCAGCCCCAGCATTTT. Residues: CASSASRGNQPQHF. Filled out from reference TRBV25-1 and TRBJ1-5, the complete variable domain reads EADIYQTPRYLVIGTGKKITLECSQTMGHDKMYWYQQDPGMELHLIHYSYGVNSTEKGDLSSESTVSRIRTEHFPLTLESARPSHTSQYLCASSASRGNQPQHFGDGTRLSIL.

The chain couples TRBV7-2 to TRBJ2-5, with 7 bases lining up with TRBD1. The J segment lost 5 bases and the V segment lost 5 bases, leaving 8 bases of the junction unmatched. This CDR3 is 14 amino acids long. Germline V gene data show CDR1 as SGHTA and CDR2 as FQGNSA. The CDR3 is CASSQGQARETQYF. CDR3 nucleotides: TGTGCCAGCAGCCAAGGACAGGCCAGGGAGACCCAGTACTTC.